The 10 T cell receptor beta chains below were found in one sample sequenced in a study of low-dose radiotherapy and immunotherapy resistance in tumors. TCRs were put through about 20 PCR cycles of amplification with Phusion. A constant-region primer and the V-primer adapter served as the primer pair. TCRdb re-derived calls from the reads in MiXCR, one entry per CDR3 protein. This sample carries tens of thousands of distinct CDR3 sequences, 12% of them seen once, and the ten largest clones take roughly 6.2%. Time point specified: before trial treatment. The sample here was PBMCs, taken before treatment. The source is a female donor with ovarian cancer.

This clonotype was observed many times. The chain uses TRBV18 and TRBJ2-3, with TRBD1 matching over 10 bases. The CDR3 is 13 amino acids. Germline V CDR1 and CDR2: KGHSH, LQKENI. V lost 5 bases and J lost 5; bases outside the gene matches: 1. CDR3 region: CASSDRGQDTQYF. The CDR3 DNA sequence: TGTGCCAGCTCAGACAGGGGGCAAGATACGCAGTATTTT. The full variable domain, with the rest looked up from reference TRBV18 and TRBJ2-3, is NAGVMQNPRHLVRRRGQEARLRCSPMKGHSHVYWYRQLPEEGLKFMVYLQKENIIDESGMPKERFSAEFPKEGPSILRIQQVVRGDSAAYFCASSDRGQDTQYFGPGTRLTVL.

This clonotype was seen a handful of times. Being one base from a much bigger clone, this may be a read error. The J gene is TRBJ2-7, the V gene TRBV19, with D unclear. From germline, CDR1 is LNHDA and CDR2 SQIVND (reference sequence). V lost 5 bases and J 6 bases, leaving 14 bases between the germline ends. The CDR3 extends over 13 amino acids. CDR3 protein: CASSPNFGCEQYF. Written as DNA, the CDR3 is TGTGCCAGTAGTCCAAACTTCGGGTGCGAGCAGTACTTC.

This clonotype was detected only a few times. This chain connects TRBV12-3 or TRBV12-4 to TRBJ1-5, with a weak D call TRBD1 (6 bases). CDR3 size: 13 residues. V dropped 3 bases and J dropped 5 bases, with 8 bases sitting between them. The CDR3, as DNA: TGTGCCAGCAGTTTTTCAGGGGATCAGCCCCAGCATTTT. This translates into CASSFSGDQPQHF.

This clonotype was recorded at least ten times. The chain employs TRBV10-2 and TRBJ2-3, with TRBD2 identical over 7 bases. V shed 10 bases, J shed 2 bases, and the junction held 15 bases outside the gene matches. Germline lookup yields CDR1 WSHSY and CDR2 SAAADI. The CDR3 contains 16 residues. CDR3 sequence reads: CATGGGQKDSTDTQYF. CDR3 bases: TGCGCCACGGGGGGAGGCCAGAAAGACTCCACAGATACGCAGTATTTT.

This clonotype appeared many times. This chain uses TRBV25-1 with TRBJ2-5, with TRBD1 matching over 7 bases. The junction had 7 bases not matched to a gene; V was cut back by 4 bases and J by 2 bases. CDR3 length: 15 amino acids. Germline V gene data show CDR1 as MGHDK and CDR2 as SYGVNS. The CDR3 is CASSAGQKKQETQYF. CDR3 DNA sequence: TGTGCCAGCAGTGCGGGACAGAAAAAGCAAGAGACCCAGTACTTC.

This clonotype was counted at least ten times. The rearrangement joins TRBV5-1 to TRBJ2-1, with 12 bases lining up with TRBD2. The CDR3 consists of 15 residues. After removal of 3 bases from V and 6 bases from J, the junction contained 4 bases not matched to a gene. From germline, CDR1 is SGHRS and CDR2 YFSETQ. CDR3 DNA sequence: TGCGCCAGCAGCTCGACTAGCGGGAGTGTCAATGAGCAGTTCTTC. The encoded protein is CASSSTSGSVNEQFF.

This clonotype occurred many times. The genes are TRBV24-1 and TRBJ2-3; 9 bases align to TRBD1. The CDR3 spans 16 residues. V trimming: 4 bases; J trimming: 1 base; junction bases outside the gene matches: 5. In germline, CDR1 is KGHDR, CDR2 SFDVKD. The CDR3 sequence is CATSDSGTGRTDTQYF. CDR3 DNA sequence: TGTGCCACCAGTGACTCCGGGACAGGGCGCACAGATACGCAGTATTTT.

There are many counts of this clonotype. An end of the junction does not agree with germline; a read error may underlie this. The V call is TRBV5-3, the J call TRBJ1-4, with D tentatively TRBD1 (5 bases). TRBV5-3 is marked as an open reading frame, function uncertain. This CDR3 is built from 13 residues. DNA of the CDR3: TGCGCCAGCAGCTGGGGACTCTATGAAAAACTGTTTTTT. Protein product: CASSWGLYEKLFF.

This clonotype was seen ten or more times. The CDR3 DNA is TGTGCCAGCAGCCCTGGACAGGGGCGATACGAGCAGTACTTC. Residues: CASSPGQGRYEQYF. The chain uses TRBV6-6 and TRBJ2-7; 9 bases align to TRBD1. The junction had 7 bases not matched to a gene; V was cut back by 6 bases and J by 4 bases. Germline CDR1 MNHNY, CDR2 SVGAGI (reference sequence). The CDR3 runs 14 residues.

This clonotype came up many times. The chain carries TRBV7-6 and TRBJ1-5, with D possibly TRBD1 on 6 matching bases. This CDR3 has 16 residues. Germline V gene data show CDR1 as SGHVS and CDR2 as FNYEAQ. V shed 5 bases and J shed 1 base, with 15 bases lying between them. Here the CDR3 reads CASSPATGFSNQPQHF. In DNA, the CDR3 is TGTGCCAGCAGCCCAGCGACAGGATTCAGCAATCAGCCCCAGCATTTT.